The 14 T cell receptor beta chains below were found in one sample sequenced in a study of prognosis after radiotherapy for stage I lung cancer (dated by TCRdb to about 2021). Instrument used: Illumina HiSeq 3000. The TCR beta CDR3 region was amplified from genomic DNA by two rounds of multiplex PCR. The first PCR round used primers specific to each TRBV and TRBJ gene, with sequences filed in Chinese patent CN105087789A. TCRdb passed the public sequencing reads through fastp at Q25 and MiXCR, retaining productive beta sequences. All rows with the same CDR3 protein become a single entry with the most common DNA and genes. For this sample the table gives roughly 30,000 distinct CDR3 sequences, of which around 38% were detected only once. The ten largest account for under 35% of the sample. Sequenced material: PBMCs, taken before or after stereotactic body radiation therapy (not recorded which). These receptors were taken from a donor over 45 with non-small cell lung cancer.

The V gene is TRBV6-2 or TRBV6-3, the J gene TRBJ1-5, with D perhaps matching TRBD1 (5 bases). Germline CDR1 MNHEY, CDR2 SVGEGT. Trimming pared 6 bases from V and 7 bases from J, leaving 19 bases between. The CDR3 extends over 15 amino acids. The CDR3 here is CASSPDLGEWQPQHF. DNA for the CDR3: TGTGCCAGCAGCCCCGACCTGGGGGAATGGCAGCCCCAGCATTTT.

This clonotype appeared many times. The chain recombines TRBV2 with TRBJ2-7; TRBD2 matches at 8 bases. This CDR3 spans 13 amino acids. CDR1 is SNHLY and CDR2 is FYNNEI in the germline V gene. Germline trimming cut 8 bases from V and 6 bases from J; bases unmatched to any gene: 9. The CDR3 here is CASSGTRGSEQYF. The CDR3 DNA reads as TGTGCCAGCTCCGGGACTAGAGGCTCCGAGCAGTACTTC.

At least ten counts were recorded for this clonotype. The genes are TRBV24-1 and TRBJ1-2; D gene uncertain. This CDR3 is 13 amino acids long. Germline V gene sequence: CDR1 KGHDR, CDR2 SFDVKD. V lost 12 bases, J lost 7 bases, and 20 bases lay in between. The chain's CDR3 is CAFSAPGLGGYTF. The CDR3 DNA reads TGTGCCTTCTCGGCCCCTGGACTTGGTGGCTACACCTTC.

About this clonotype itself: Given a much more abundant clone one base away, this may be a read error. CDR3 sequence (DNA): TGTGCCAGCATCACCCGGAGCACCATATATTTT. As protein: CASITRSTIYF. This chain uses TRBV12-3 or TRBV12-4 with TRBJ1-3; D is uncertain. Trimming stripped 7 bases from V and 9 bases from J, with 10 bases between. CDR3 size: 11 residues.

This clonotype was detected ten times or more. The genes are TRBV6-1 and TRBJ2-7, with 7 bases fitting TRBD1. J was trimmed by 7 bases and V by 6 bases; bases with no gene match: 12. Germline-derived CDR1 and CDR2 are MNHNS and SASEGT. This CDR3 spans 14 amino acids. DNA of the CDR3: TGTGCCAGCAGCCTCAGGGGACAGTCTGGGGAGCAGTACTTC. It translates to CASSLRGQSGEQYF.

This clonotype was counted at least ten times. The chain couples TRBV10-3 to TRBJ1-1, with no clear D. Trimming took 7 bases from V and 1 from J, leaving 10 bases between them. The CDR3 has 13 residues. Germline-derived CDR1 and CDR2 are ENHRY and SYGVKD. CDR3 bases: TGTGCCATCAAGGAAGCAGGGAACACTGAAGCTTTCTTT. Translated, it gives CAIKEAGNTEAFF.

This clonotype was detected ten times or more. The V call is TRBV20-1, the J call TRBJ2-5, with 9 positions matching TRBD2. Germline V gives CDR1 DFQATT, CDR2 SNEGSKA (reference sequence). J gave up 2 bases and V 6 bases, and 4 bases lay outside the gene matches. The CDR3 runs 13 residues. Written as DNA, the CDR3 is TGCAGTGCGCTGAGCGGGGGGCAAGAGACCCAGTACTTC. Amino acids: CSALSGGQETQYF.

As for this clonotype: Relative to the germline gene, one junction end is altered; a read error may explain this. In DNA form, the CDR3 reads TGTGCCGGCAGGGGTAGCGGGAGCCTTGATGAGCAGTTCTTC. Amino acids: CAGRGSGSLDEQFF. The chain recombines TRBV12-3 or TRBV12-4 with TRBJ2-1, with 9 bases aligning to TRBD2. CDR3 length equals 14 residues.

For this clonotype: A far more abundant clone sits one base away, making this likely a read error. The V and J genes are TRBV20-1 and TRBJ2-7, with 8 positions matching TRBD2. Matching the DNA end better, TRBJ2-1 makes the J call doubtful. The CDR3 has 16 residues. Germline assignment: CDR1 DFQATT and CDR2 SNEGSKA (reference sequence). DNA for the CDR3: TGCAGTGCTGGCCGACTAGCGTGGGTTTACAACAATGAGCAGTTCTTC. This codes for CSAGRLAWVYNNEQFF.

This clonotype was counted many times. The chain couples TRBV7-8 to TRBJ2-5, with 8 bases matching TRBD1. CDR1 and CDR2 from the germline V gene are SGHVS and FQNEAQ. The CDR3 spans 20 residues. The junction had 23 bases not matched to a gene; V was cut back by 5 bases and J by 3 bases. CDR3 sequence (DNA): TGTGCCAGCAGCCCCCGGGACAGGCTCCCGACGACTAGTTCCAAAGAGACCCAGTACTTC. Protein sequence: CASSPRDRLPTTSSKETQYF.

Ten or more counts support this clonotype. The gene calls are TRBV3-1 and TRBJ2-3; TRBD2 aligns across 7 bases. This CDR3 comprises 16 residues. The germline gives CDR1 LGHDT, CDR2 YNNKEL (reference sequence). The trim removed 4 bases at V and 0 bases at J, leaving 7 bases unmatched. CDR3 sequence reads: CASSPRDYSSTDTQYF. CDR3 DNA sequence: TGTGCCAGCAGCCCCCGGGACTATTCTAGCACAGATACGCAGTATTTT.

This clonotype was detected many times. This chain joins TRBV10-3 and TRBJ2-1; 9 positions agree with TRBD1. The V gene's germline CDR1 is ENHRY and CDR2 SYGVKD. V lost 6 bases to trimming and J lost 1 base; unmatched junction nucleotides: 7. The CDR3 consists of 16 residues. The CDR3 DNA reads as TGTGCCATCAGCGGGGACAGGGCCGTATCCTACAATGAGCAGTTCTTC. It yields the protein CAISGDRAVSYNEQFF.

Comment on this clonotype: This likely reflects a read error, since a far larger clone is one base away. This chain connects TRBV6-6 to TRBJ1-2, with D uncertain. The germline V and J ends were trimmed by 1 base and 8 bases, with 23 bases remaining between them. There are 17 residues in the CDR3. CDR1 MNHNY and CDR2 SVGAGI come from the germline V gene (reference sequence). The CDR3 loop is CASSYFPDNRGSWGYTF. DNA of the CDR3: TGTGCCAGCAGTTACTTCCCCGACAACAGAGGAAGTTGGGGCTACACCTTC.

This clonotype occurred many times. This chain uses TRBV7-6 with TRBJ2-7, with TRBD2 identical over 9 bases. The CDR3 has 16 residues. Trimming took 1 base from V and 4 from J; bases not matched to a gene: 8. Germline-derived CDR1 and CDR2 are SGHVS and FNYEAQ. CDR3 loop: CASSLGIAGVSYEQYF. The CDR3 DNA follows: TGTGCCAGCAGCTTAGGGATAGCGGGAGTTTCGTACGAGCAGTACTTC. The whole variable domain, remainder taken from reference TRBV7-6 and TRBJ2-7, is GAGVSQSPRYKVTKRGQDVALRCDPISGHVSLYWYRQALGQGPEFLTYFNYEAQQDKSGLPNDRFSAERPEGSISTLTIQRTEQRDSAMYRCASSLGIAGVSYEQYFGPGTRLTVT.